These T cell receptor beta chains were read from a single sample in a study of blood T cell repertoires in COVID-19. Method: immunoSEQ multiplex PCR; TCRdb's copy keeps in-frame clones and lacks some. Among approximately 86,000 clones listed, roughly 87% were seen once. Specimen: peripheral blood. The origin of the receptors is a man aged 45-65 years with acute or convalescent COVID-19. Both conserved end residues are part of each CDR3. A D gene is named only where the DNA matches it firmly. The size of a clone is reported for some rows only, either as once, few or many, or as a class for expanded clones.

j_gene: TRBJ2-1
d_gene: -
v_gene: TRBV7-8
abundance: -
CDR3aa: CASSFSGGSGGYNEQFF
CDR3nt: TGTGCCAGCAGCTTCTCGGGGGGCTCGGGTGGCTACAATGAGCAGTTCTTC

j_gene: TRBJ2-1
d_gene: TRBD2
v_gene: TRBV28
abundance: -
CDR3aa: CASTTGVAGGHEQFF
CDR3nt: TGTGCCAGCACCACTGGGGTAGCGGGGGGGCACGAGCAGTTCTTC

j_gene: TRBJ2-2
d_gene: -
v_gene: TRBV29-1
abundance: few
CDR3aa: CSALATGTGELFF
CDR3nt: TGCAGCGCCTTGGCTACGGGCACCGGGGAGCTGTTTTTT

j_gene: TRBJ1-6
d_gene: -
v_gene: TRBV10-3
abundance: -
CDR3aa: CAISTGTTKNSPLHF
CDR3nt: TGTGCCATCAGTACCGGGACAACCAAAAATTCACCCCTCCACTTT

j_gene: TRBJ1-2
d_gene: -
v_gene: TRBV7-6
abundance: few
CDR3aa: CASSVRVGHRSGYTF
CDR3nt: TGTGCCAGCAGTGTCAGGGTGGGGCACCGTTCGGGCTACACCTTC

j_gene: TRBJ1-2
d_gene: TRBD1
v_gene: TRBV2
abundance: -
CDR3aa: CASSDSQGISGYTF
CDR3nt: TGTGCCAGCAGTGACTCACAGGGGATAAGTGGCTACACCTTC

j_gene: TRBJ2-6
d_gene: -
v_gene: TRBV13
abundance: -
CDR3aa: CASTESWGAGANVLTF
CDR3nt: TGTGCCAGCACCGAGAGTTGGGGGGCTGGGGCCAACGTCCTGACTTTC

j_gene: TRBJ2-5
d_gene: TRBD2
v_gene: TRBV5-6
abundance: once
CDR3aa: CASSSARRGKETQYF
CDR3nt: TGTGCCAGCAGCTCGGCCCGGCGGGGGAAAGAGACCCAGTACTTC

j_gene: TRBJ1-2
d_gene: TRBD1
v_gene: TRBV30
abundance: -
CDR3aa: CAWSVQRTGGLGYTF
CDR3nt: TGTGCCTGGAGTGTACAGAGGACAGGGGGTTTGGGCTACACCTTC

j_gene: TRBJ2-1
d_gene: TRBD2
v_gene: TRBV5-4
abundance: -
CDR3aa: CASSPRLLAGGQVYNEQFF
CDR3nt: TGTGCCAGCAGCCCTCGTCTTCTAGCGGGGGGCCAGGTCTACAATGAGCAGTTCTTC

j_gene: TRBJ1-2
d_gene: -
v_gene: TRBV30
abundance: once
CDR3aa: CAWSNRSF
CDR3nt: TGTGCCTGGAGCAACAGATCCTTC

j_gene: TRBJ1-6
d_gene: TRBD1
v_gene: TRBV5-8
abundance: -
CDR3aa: CASREGQGDVNSPLHF
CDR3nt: TGTGCCAGCAGGGAAGGACAGGGGGACGTAAATTCACCCCTCCACTTT

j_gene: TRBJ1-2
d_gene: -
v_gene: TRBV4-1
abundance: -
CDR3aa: CASSQDRGGLWGYTF
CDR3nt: TGCGCCAGCAGCCAAGACAGGGGCGGATTATGGGGCTACACCTTC

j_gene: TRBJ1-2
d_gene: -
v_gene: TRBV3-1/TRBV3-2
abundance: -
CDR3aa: CASSQRTANYGYTF
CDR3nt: TGTGCCAGCAGCCAGAGGACAGCAAATTATGGCTACACCTTC

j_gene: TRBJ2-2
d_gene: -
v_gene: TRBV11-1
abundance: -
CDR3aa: CASSLRRGQNTGELFF
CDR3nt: TGTGCCAGCAGCTTACGTCGAGGACAGAACACCGGGGAGCTGTTTTTT

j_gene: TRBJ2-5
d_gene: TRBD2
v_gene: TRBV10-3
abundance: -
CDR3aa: CAISDASGGETQYF
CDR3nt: TGTGCCATCAGTGATGCTAGCGGGGGGGAGACCCAGTACTTC

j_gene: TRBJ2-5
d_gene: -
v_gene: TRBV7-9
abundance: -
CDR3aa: CASSLVTGSETQYF
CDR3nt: TGTGCCAGCAGCTTAGTAACAGGGTCGGAGACCCAGTACTTC

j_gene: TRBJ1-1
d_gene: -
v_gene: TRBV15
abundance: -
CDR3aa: CATSRDRRGTEAFF
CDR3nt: TGTGCCACCAGCAGAGATAGGCGGGGCACTGAAGCTTTCTTT

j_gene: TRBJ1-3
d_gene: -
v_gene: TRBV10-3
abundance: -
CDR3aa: CAISESGTTTFGSGNTIYF
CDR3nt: TGTGCCATCAGTGAGTCCGGGACAACTACTTTTGGATCTGGAAACACCATATATTTT

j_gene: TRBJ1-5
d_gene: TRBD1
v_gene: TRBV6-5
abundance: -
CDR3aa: CASSRQGALNQPQHF
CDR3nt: TGTGCCAGCAGTCGACAGGGGGCCCTCAATCAGCCCCAGCATTTT